What follows are 9 T cell receptor beta chains derived from one specimen sequenced in a study of Ad26.COV2.S vaccination and SARS-CoV-2 variants. Specified treatment: roughly 19 received Ad26.COV2.S at low or high dose, single or two shots; 5 received placebo; per-sample allocation not given. It was on day 63 after the first vaccine or placebo injection that samples were taken. Method: immunoSEQ multiplex PCR; TCRdb's copy keeps in-frame clones and lacks some. Among fewer than 400,000 clones listed, around four fifths were seen once. This specimen consisted of peripheral blood, obtained in a trial of Ad26.COV2.S vaccine versus placebo. These receptors were taken from a person aged 18-60 years who received the Ad26.COV2.S COVID-19 vaccine or a placebo.

The V call is TRBV4-1, the J call TRBJ2-1; 9 bases are shared with TRBD2. This CDR3 is built from 17 residues. Looked up from germline, CDR1 is MGHRA and CDR2 is YSYEKL. After removal of 1 base from V and 5 bases from J, the junction contained 9 bases not matched to a gene. CDR3 residues: CASSQVLPTSGNNEQFF. As DNA, the CDR3 is TGCGCCAGCAGCCAAGTCCTCCCGACTAGCGGAAACAATGAGCAGTTCTTC.

The genes are TRBV5-1 and TRBJ2-3, with 8 bases identical to TRBD1. V lost 3 bases and J lost 4; bases outside the gene matches: 7. Germline loops: CDR1 SGHRS, CDR2 YFSETQ. The CDR3 runs 15 residues. CDR3 sequence (DNA): TGCGCCAGCAGCTGGACAGGGATCGGGGCAGATACGCAGTATTTT. It codes for CASSWTGIGADTQYF.

The CDR3 loop reads CASSVGQAHEQYF. In nucleotides, the CDR3 is TGTGCCAGCAGCGTGGGACAGGCTCACGAGCAGTACTTC. V is TRBV5-4 and J is TRBJ2-7; 8 bases match TRBD1. Germline CDR1 SGHNT, CDR2 YYREEE (reference sequence). Unmatched junction bases numbered 5, after V lost 4 bases and J lost 5 bases. This CDR3 has 13 amino acids.

The chain is built from TRBV14 and TRBJ1-2; 7 bases match TRBD1. Unmatched junction bases numbered 6, after V lost 4 bases and J lost 4 bases. This CDR3 region has 14 residues. The germline V gene has CDR1 SGHDN and CDR2 FVKESK. CDR3 sequence: CASSPGTVTYGYTF. CDR3 DNA sequence: TGTGCCAGCAGCCCAGGGACAGTTACCTATGGCTACACCTTC.

This clone was seen once. The gene calls are TRBV5-1 and TRBJ1-1; no clear D gene. V gave up 0 bases and J gave up 0 bases, with 6 bases separating them. Germline V gene sequence: CDR1 SGHRS, CDR2 YFSETQ. The CDR3 is made up of 14 amino acids. The CDR3 nucleotides read TGCGCCAGCAGCTTGGATCCGGTGAACACTGAAGCTTTCTTT. This codes for CASSLDPVNTEAFF.

CDR3 coding DNA: TGTGCCAGCAGCCCCCGTGACACGACAGTGGGAGATACGCAGTATTTT. Its translation: CASSPRDTTVGDTQYF. The rearrangement joins TRBV3-1 (or the pseudogene TRBV3-2) to TRBJ2-3; maybe TRBD1 (5 bases). V was shortened by 4 bases and J by 5 bases, with 19 bases between the two germline ends. The CDR3 consists of 16 residues. From germline, CDR1 is LGHDT and CDR2 YNNKEL (reference sequence).

A single count supports this clone. The chain is built from TRBV3-1 (or the pseudogene TRBV3-2) and TRBJ1-4; 9 bases match TRBD1. The germline CDR1 and CDR2 sequences are LGHDT and YNNKEL (reference sequence). Trimming removed 1 base from V and 2 bases from J; junction bases left unmatched: 5. CDR3 length: 17 residues. CDR3 DNA sequence: TGTGCCAGCAGCCAAGGGGGGACAGGGTTTACTAATGAAAAACTGTTTTTT. The encoded protein is CASSQGGTGFTNEKLFF.

This clone was detected only a few times. The V and J genes are TRBV2 and TRBJ2-7, with a weak D call TRBD2 (5 bases). This CDR3 is built from 14 residues. Trimming stripped 5 bases from V and 2 bases from J, with 13 bases between. Per germline, CDR1 SNHLY and CDR2 FYNNEI. The CDR3 DNA follows: TGTGCCAGCAGTTACCGGGGAACCGCCTACGAGCAGTACTTC. It is translated as CASSYRGTAYEQYF.

This CDR3 is CASSSSGTGERDGGKLFF. In nucleotides, the CDR3 is TGCGCCAGCAGCTCTTCCGGGACAGGGGAGAGGGACGGTGGAAAACTGTTTTTT. The chain recombines TRBV5-1 with TRBJ1-4; 10 bases match TRBD1. The CDR3 runs 18 residues. Germline CDR1 is SGHRS and CDR2 is YFSETQ. V was clipped by 3 bases and J by 10 bases; unmatched bases: 18.